These 32 T cell receptor beta chains came from one sample sequenced in a study of blood T cell repertoires in COVID-19. Clones were sequenced by immunoSEQ multiplex PCR, and TCRdb holds only the in-frame ones, with some missing. Among over 130,000 clones listed, 84% were seen once. Sequencing was done on a sample of PBMCs or T cells enriched from blood (not recorded which). The receptors were gathered from a woman aged 18-29 years who had been exposed to COVID-19.

The chain links TRBV28 to TRBJ1-6; D remains ambiguous. This CDR3 is 14 amino acids long. The V gene's germline CDR1 is MDHEN and CDR2 SYDVKM. The V and J ends lost 1 base and 9 bases respectively, with 10 bases between them. The CDR3 reads CASSLYGEGSPLHF. In DNA form, the CDR3 reads TGTGCCAGCAGTTTATACGGGGAAGGTTCACCCCTCCACTTT.

The rearrangement joins TRBV13 to TRBJ2-1; D is possibly TRBD2 (6 bases). This CDR3 is built from 17 residues. V was pared by 2 bases and J by 10 bases, with 24 bases between. Germline V gives CDR1 PRHDT, CDR2 FYEKMQ (reference sequence). The CDR3: CASSLKSWEDDPREQFF. Here the CDR3 DNA reads TGTGCCAGCAGCTTAAAGAGTTGGGAGGACGATCCCCGGGAGCAGTTCTTC.

J is TRBJ2-7 and V is TRBV28, with TRBD2 matching over 8 bases. Germline loops: CDR1 MDHEN, CDR2 SYDVKM. V lost 2 bases and J lost 1; bases outside the gene matches: 7. The CDR3 consists of 16 residues. The CDR3 is CASSLPRGGPSYEQYF. DNA for the CDR3: TGTGCCAGCAGTTTACCCCGGGGGGGCCCTTCCTACGAGCAGTACTTC.

The chain is built from TRBV27 and TRBJ2-1; 10 bases are shared with TRBD2. Trimming removed 11 bases from V and 0 bases from J; junction bases left unmatched: 19. This CDR3 spans 19 amino acids. From germline, CDR1 is MNHEY and CDR2 SMNVEV (reference sequence). The CDR3 here is CAEMRELAGGLSSYNEQFF. CDR3 nucleotide sequence: TGTGCCGAGATGCGGGAATTAGCGGGAGGCCTAAGCTCCTACAATGAGCAGTTCTTC.

In nucleotides, the CDR3 is TGTGCCAGTAGTACGGACGGAGCGGGAAATACAGATACGCAGTATTTT. It is translated as CASSTDGAGNTDTQYF. This chain uses TRBV19 with TRBJ2-3, with TRBD2 identical over 7 bases. Germline-derived CDR1 and CDR2 are LNHDA and SQIVND (reference sequence). This CDR3 spans 16 amino acids. Trimming removed 4 bases from V and 3 bases from J; junction bases left unmatched: 10.

The chain links TRBV11-2 to TRBJ1-6, with D possibly being TRBD1 (5 bases). Germline V gene data show CDR1 as SGHAT and CDR2 as FQNNGV. This CDR3 region has 16 residues. V dropped 5 bases and J dropped 4 bases, with 15 bases sitting between them. The CDR3 spells CASSILRGEYNSPLHF. CDR3 in DNA: TGTGCCAGCAGCATACTACGGGGGGAGTATAATTCACCCCTCCACTTT.

J is TRBJ2-3 and V is TRBV2; TRBD1 aligns across 8 bases. V gave up 1 base and J gave up 0 bases; unmatched junction bases: 0. In germline, CDR1 is SNHLY, CDR2 FYNNEI. This CDR3 region has 15 residues. The CDR3 loop reads CASSEGTGSTDTQYF. The CDR3 region has the DNA TGTGCCAGCAGTGAAGGGACAGGGAGCACAGATACGCAGTATTTT.

This clone was observed a single time. This chain links TRBV14 with TRBJ2-5; TRBD1 might be the D (6 bases). With 4 bases removed from V and 5 bases from J, the gap between germline ends came to 11 bases. The CDR3 runs to 13 residues. Germline V lookup: CDR1 SGHDN, CDR2 FVKESK. CDR3 sequence (DNA): TGTGCCAGCAGCCGTCGGACAGCGGAGACCCAGTACTTC. Translating gives CASSRRTAETQYF.

This chain joins TRBV24-1 and TRBJ1-5, with no clear D. This CDR3 region has 13 residues. Germline lookup yields CDR1 KGHDR and CDR2 SFDVKD. Deletions cut 8 bases from V and 4 bases from J, with 11 bases between. The CDR3 sequence: CATMPAGNQPQHF. CDR3 in DNA: TGTGCCACCATGCCGGCAGGAAATCAGCCCCAGCATTTT.

The rearrangement joins TRBV19 to TRBJ1-3; D gene ambiguous. Germline loops: CDR1 LNHDA, CDR2 SQIVND (reference sequence). Trimming stripped 2 bases from V and 0 bases from J, with 11 bases between. The CDR3 extends over 16 amino acids. The CDR3 nucleotides are TGTGCCAGTAGTATATTGCGGGGAACCTCTGGAAACACCATATATTTT. This translates into CASSILRGTSGNTIYF.

This clone appeared a few times. This sample includes further DNA sequences coding for the same CDR3. The V and J genes are TRBV7-9 and TRBJ1-3; 10 bases align to TRBD1. J was trimmed by 2 bases and V by 5 bases; bases with no gene match: 3. Germline V lookup: CDR1 SEHNR, CDR2 FQNEAQ (reference sequence). There are 15 residues in the CDR3. The CDR3 DNA follows: TGTGCCAGCAGCCGACAGGGGGCGGCTGGAAACACCATATATTTT. Amino acids: CASSRQGAAGNTIYF.

The table lists this clone with a count of one. The rearrangement uses TRBV10-3 and TRBJ1-3; 7 bases match TRBD1. This CDR3 spans 14 amino acids. Trimming at V came to 4 bases and at J to 0 bases, leaving 0 bases not matched to a gene. Germline lookup yields CDR1 ENHRY and CDR2 SYGVKD. DNA for the CDR3: TGTGCCATCAGTGGGGACAGCTCTGGAAACACCATATATTTT. As protein: CAISGDSSGNTIYF.

This rearrangement joins TRBV18 to TRBJ2-1, with 9 positions matching TRBD1. This CDR3 contains 15 residues. The ends lost 3 bases at V and 2 bases at J; junction bases unmatched: 2. Germline V gene lookup returns CDR1 KGHSH and CDR2 LQKENI. The DNA for the CDR3 is TGTGCCAGCTCACCGGGACAGGGAGCCTACAATGAGCAGTTCTTC. Translating it yields CASSPGQGAYNEQFF.

This rearrangement joins TRBV7-9 to TRBJ2-4, with 8 bases fitting TRBD1. V lost 4 bases and J lost 3; bases outside the gene matches: 5. The length of the CDR3 is 15 residues. Germline CDR1 is SEHNR and CDR2 is FQNEAQ (reference sequence). CDR3 region: CASSYPQGDKNIQYF. Written as DNA, the CDR3 is TGTGCCAGCAGCTATCCACAGGGGGACAAAAACATTCAGTACTTC.

The chain joins TRBV10-3 to TRBJ2-1; 10 positions agree with TRBD2. Per the germline V gene, CDR1 is ENHRY and CDR2 is SYGVKD. The V gene end was trimmed by 7 bases and the J gene end by 7 bases; junction bases not matched to a gene: 4. This CDR3 has 13 amino acids. DNA of the CDR3: TGTGCCATCAATCAACTAGCGGGAAATGAGCAGTTCTTC. It is translated as CAINQLAGNEQFF.

This rearrangement joins TRBV5-8 to TRBJ2-1; 14 bases align to TRBD2. CDR3 size: 17 residues. The junction had 14 bases not matched to a gene; V was cut back by 6 bases and J by 9 bases. Germline V lookup: CDR1 SGHTS, CDR2 YDEGEE. The CDR3 DNA reads TGTGCCAGCAACGGACTAGCGGGAGGATTGGTGCAGTGTGAGCAGTTCTTC. Its protein is CASNGLAGGLVQCEQFF.

The chain carries TRBV5-4 and TRBJ2-1; D may be TRBD2 (5 bases). Per germline, CDR1 SGHNT and CDR2 YYREEE (reference sequence). Deletions cut 4 bases from V and 7 bases from J, with 21 bases between. This CDR3 comprises 16 residues. Here the CDR3 reads CASSGRGGPQRNEQFF. CDR3 nucleotide sequence: TGTGCCAGCAGCGGACGTGGCGGTCCCCAGCGGAATGAGCAGTTCTTC.

V is TRBV6-5 and J is TRBJ1-5; 7 bases are shared with TRBD1. The CDR3 runs to 13 residues. J gave up 2 bases and V 7 bases, and 2 bases lay outside the gene matches. From germline, CDR1 is MNHEY and CDR2 SVGAGI. The CDR3 protein is CASTGQGNQPQHF. The CDR3 nucleotides read TGTGCCAGCACCGGACAGGGCAATCAGCCCCAGCATTTT.

This sequence joins TRBV4-2 and TRBJ2-7, with D possibly TRBD1 on 6 matching bases. The germline V gene has CDR1 LGHNA and CDR2 YNFKEQ. Trimming stripped 5 bases from V and 0 bases from J, with 17 bases between. The CDR3 sequence is 16 residues long. The chain's CDR3 is CASSYNRGQSSYEQYF. Written as DNA, the CDR3 is TGTGCCAGCAGCTATAACCGGGGACAAAGCTCCTACGAGCAGTACTTC.

The CDR3 loop reads CATTQTALQADYEQYF. The CDR3 bases are TGCGCCACAACCCAGACAGCGTTACAAGCTGACTACGAGCAGTACTTC. The chain uses TRBV5-1 and TRBJ2-7; possible D gene TRBD1, 5 bases. Trimming removed 9 bases from V and 3 bases from J, with 25 bases in between. The CDR3 sequence is 16 residues long. Germline CDR1 SGHRS, CDR2 YFSETQ.

The chain is built from TRBV12-3 or TRBV12-4 and TRBJ1-2, with 10 bases fitting TRBD1. CDR3 size: 13 residues. V dropped 9 bases and J dropped 3; count of bases not matched to a gene: 4. The CDR3 sequence is CASNGQGDYGYTF. In DNA, the CDR3 is TGTGCCAGTAATGGACAGGGGGACTATGGCTACACCTTC.

The chain couples TRBV9 to TRBJ2-3; 9 bases align to TRBD1. The CDR3 is made up of 15 amino acids. The V and J ends lost 0 bases and 4 bases, in that order; junction bases with no gene match: 3. CDR1 is SGDLS, CDR2 YYNGEE, per germline. Here the CDR3 DNA reads TGTGCCAGCAGCGTAGGGGACAGGGCTTCAGATACGCAGTATTTT. It is translated as CASSVGDRASDTQYF. Supplemented by reference TRBV9 and TRBJ2-3, the full variable domain reads DSGVTQTPKHLITATGQRVTLRCSPRSGDLSVYWYQQSLDQGLQFLIQYYNGEERAKGNILERFSAQQFPDLHSELNLSSLELGDSALYFCASSVGDRASDTQYFGPGTRLTVL.

The CDR3 DNA reads as TGTGCCAGCAGCCAACCGGGACAGGGGGCTGAAGCTTTCTTT. Its protein is CASSQPGQGAEAFF. The V call is TRBV16, the J call TRBJ1-1; 11 nucleotides line up with TRBD1. Germline V gene data show CDR1 as KGHSY and CDR2 as FQNENV. V lost 2 bases to trimming and J lost 6 bases; unmatched junction nucleotides: 2. This CDR3 has 14 residues. The full variable domain, with the rest looked up from reference TRBV16 and TRBJ1-1, is GEEVAQTPKHLVRGEGQKAKLYCAPIKGHSYVFWYQQVLKNEFKFLISFQNENVFDETGMPKERFSAKCLPNSPCSLEIQATKLEDSAVYFCASSQPGQGAEAFFGQGTRLTVV.

The chain uses TRBV28 and TRBJ2-3, with a possible D match to TRBD2 (6 bases). Germline CDR1 MDHEN, CDR2 SYDVKM. The CDR3 has 14 amino acids. V gave up 6 bases and J gave up 4 bases, with 14 bases separating them. The CDR3 sequence is CASRSRDWADTQYF. The CDR3 DNA reads as TGTGCCAGCAGGAGTAGGGACTGGGCAGATACGCAGTATTTT.

This clone occurred once. The gene calls are TRBV7-8 and TRBJ2-7, with 9 nucleotides matching TRBD2. CDR1 is SGHVS and CDR2 is FQNEAQ in the germline V gene. J lost 1 base, V lost 2 bases, and 9 bases had no gene match. The CDR3 runs 17 residues. For the CDR3, the DNA is TGTGCCAGCAGCTTACTGGCGGGGGGGCTTCCATCCTACGAGCAGTACTTC. Amino acids: CASSLLAGGLPSYEQYF.

A single count supports this clone. The J gene is TRBJ2-2, the V gene TRBV7-2; D gene unclear. This CDR3 has 14 amino acids. Germline values: CDR1 SGHTA, CDR2 FQGNSA. With 3 bases removed from V and 3 bases from J, the gap between germline ends came to 8 bases. CDR3 sequence (DNA): TGTGCCAGCAGCTTGTCGCGGCACACCGGGGAGCTGTTTTTT. Amino acid sequence: CASSLSRHTGELFF. The full variable domain, its missing parts supplied by reference TRBV7-2 and TRBJ2-2, is GAGVSQSPSNKVTEKGKDVELRCDPISGHTALYWYRQSLGQGLEFLIYFQGNSAPDKSGLPSDRFSAERTGGSVSTLTIQRTQQEDSAVYLCASSLSRHTGELFFGEGSRLTVL.

This sequence joins TRBV6-5 and TRBJ2-7, with D possibly being TRBD2 (5 bases). The germline V gene has CDR1 MNHEY and CDR2 SVGAGI. V lost 7 bases and J lost 2, with 15 bases in between. The CDR3 is 14 amino acids. CDR3: CASTAGRGTYEQYF. CDR3 DNA: TGTGCCAGCACCGCTGGGAGAGGGACCTACGAGCAGTACTTC.

The chain joins TRBV19 to TRBJ2-1, with 12 bases matching TRBD2. Unmatched junction bases numbered 6, after V lost 6 bases and J lost 6 bases. Germline loops: CDR1 LNHDA, CDR2 SQIVND (reference sequence). This CDR3 region has 15 residues. CDR3 nucleotide sequence: TGTGCCAGTAGACCTCAGGGACTAGCGGGCAATGAGCAGTTCTTC. This encodes CASRPQGLAGNEQFF.

The J gene is TRBJ2-7, the V gene TRBV4-1, with TRBD1 matching over 7 bases. Germline V lookup: CDR1 MGHRA, CDR2 YSYEKL. After removal of 1 base from V and 1 base from J, the junction contained 1 base not matched to a gene. The CDR3 loop spans 14 amino acids. The CDR3 DNA reads TGCGCCAGCAGCCAAGGACAGGGATCCTACGAGCAGTACTTC. Amino acid sequence: CASSQGQGSYEQYF.

The chain joins TRBV9 to TRBJ2-2; 11 nucleotides match TRBD2. The CDR3 has 16 amino acids. The germline gives CDR1 SGDLS, CDR2 YYNGEE. Trimming took 0 bases from V and 3 from J; bases not matched to a gene: 1. CDR3: CASSVGSGRDTGELFF. The CDR3 DNA sequence: TGTGCCAGCAGCGTAGGTAGCGGGAGGGACACCGGGGAGCTGTTTTTT.

The rearrangement joins TRBV28 to TRBJ2-1, with 12 bases fitting TRBD2. Germline trimming cut 5 bases from V and 8 bases from J; bases unmatched to any gene: 19. The CDR3 contains 19 residues. The germline gives CDR1 MDHEN, CDR2 SYDVKM. The CDR3 reads CASSPAPTSGSLSGYEQFF. The CDR3 nucleotides are TGTGCCAGCAGTCCCGCTCCGACTAGCGGGAGTCTGTCGGGGTATGAGCAGTTCTTC.

The chain has TRBV7-9 and TRBJ2-7; 9 bases align to TRBD1. Trimming at V came to 1 base and at J to 4 bases, leaving 8 bases not matched to a gene. From germline, CDR1 is SEHNR and CDR2 FQNEAQ (reference sequence). CDR3 length: 16 residues. This CDR3 reads CASSLVGGQGQYEQYF. CDR3 DNA: TGTGCCAGCAGCTTAGTAGGGGGACAGGGACAATACGAGCAGTACTTC.